The clone carrying this TCR beta chain was seen a few times. Antigen: not known. The sample originates from a study of T-cell reconstitution after alpha-beta-depleted transplantation in children. General study points: Counts and diversity of T cells one year after transplant came mostly from newly produced T cells. Expanded clones from the graft, numbering several hundred, reportedly supplied alpha-beta T cells about two months after transplant.

Library preparation (for TCRbeta) was performed with unique molecular identifiers. TCRdb itself ran the PCR reads through MiXCR, one entry per CDR3 protein. The sample has 750,000 to 950,000 distinct CDR3 sequences, about 16% seen once. The TCR was taken from a male patient younger than 18 who had a stem cell transplant for acute lymphoblastic leukemia, so the T cells may come from the graft donor. Sample: PBMCs, mostly from graft donor cells, taken 360 days after TCRalphabeta/CD19-depleted stem cell transplant.

The CDR3 reads CSAGSGTPNGEQYF. The CDR3 nucleotides read TGCAGCGCCGGATCCGGGACTCCCAACGGTGAGCAGTACTTC. The V call is TRBV29-1, the J call TRBJ2-7, with D possibly TRBD2 on 6 matching bases. Germline-derived CDR1 and CDR2 are SQVTM and ANQGSEA. V lost 7 bases and J 7 bases, leaving 23 bases between the germline ends. The length of the CDR3 is 14 residues.